This TCR beta chain was sequenced for a study of human T cells and chemical hapten exposure. Study-wide background: Sensitization used 2% DPC on approximately 2 cm by approximately 2 cm upper inner arm skin. Points from the study as a whole: Against controls, expanded TCRs gave rise to significantly more large CDR3 similarity clusters.

The CDR3 length is 15 residues. Germline-derived CDR1 and CDR2 are SGDLS and YYNGEE. V was trimmed by 0 bases and J by 2 bases, leaving 10 bases between them. This clonotype was detected many times. Its specificity is not known. Time point in this sample: pre-sensitization, week 0. Described treatment: therapeutic diphenylcyclopropenone sensitization with weekly scalp DPC. TCRdb re-analysed the RACE reads in MiXCR, keeping a single row per CDR3 protein. The table shows over 300,000 distinct CDR3 sequences, with approximately 5.1% occurring only once. The material was whole blood, obtained in connection with sensitization to the hapten diphenylcyclopropenone (DPC). The genes are TRBV9 and TRBJ2-3; D is possibly TRBD1 or TRBD2 (6 bases each). This TCR was sampled from a woman in her fifties or sixties with alopecia areata. Some clones in this sample may be carry-over from other donors' samples. The CDR3 loop reads CASSVGGAATDTQYF. DNA for the CDR3: TGTGCCAGCAGCGTAGGGGGGGCGGCCACAGATACGCAGTATTTT.